The 29 T cell receptor beta chains in this list originate from one sample, sequenced in a study of response to subunit inactivated influenza vaccine. A single record per CDR3 protein comes from TCRdb applying MiXCR to the RT-PCR reads. The table shows 500,000 to 550,000 distinct CDR3 sequences, with less than 25% occurring only once. These sequences were also reported in another study, on T cells expressing NK-cell markers. That publication notes: UMIs accompanied the 5'RACE template switching by which TCR beta cDNA was made.

This material consisted of CD4+ T cells sorted from PBMCs, taken 11 to 12 days after vaccination. These receptors were taken from a man between 50 and 59 years old who received an inactivated influenza vaccine.

This clonotype was seen ten or more times. V is TRBV6-2 or TRBV6-3 and J is TRBJ2-1; 11 bases align to TRBD2. The CDR3 totals 15 residues. In germline, CDR1 is MNHEY, CDR2 SVGEGT. The J segment lost 8 bases and the V segment lost 4 bases, leaving 7 bases of the junction unmatched. CDR3 amino acids: CASSFSGRAEDEQFF. Written as DNA, the CDR3 is TGTGCCAGCAGTTTTAGCGGGAGGGCCGAGGATGAGCAGTTCTTC.

This chain joins TRBV28 and TRBJ2-7, with unresolved D. The germline V gene encodes CDR1 MDHEN and CDR2 SYDVKM. Trimming removed 5 bases at V and 6 bases at J, with 14 bases between. The CDR3 loop spans 13 amino acids. CDR3 bases: TGTGCCAGCAGTCCCCCCGTCCCCTTCGAGCAGTACTTC. Its translation is CASSPPVPFEQYF.

This clonotype has a handful of counts. The gene calls are TRBV28 and TRBJ2-5; D call uncertain. The CDR3 runs to 13 residues. Trimming took off 6 bases at V and 1 base at J, with 9 bases between the two ends. Per the germline V gene, CDR1 is MDHEN and CDR2 is SYDVKM. The CDR3 spells CASSLPTQETQYF. Written as DNA, the CDR3 is TGTGCCAGCAGCCTTCCCACCCAAGAGACCCAGTACTTC.

The sample holds a few counts of this clonotype. This chain connects TRBV11-1 to TRBJ2-7; 9 positions match TRBD2. Germline CDR1 reads SGHAT; CDR2 reads FQDESV (reference sequence). Trimming took 5 bases from V and 0 from J; bases not matched to a gene: 8. This CDR3 spans 16 amino acids. CDR3 region: CASSGGTSSFSYEQYF. The CDR3 DNA follows: TGTGCCAGCAGCGGAGGGACTAGCAGTTTCTCCTACGAGCAGTACTTC.

This clonotype was seen only a few times. The V gene is TRBV11-2, the J gene TRBJ2-3; 12 nucleotides agree with TRBD2. CDR1 and CDR2 from the germline V gene are SGHAT and FQNNGV. This CDR3 comprises 18 residues. V was clipped by 5 bases and J by 5 bases; unmatched bases: 14. The CDR3 loop reads CASSQRMTSGRVGDTQYF. As DNA, the CDR3 is TGTGCCAGCAGCCAACGAATGACTAGCGGGAGAGTTGGAGATACGCAGTATTTT.

The chain carries TRBV5-5 and TRBJ2-3, with TRBD2 identical over 12 bases. Trimming took 5 bases from V and 0 from J; bases not matched to a gene: 7. The CDR3 runs to 17 residues. Germline V gene data show CDR1 as SGHKS and CDR2 as YYEKEE (reference sequence). The CDR3: CASRFLAGGRSTDTQYF. The CDR3 region has the DNA TGTGCCAGCAGATTTCTAGCGGGGGGGCGTAGCACAGATACGCAGTATTTT.

The rearrangement joins TRBV27 to TRBJ2-7; 7 bases map to TRBD1. Trimming cost V 3 bases and J 5 bases; bases outside gene matches: 7. The CDR3 spans 14 residues. From germline, CDR1 is MNHEY and CDR2 SMNVEV (reference sequence). This chain's CDR3 is CASSLGQTFHEQYF. CDR3 DNA: TGTGCCAGCAGTTTGGGACAGACTTTTCACGAGCAGTACTTC.

In nucleotides, the CDR3 is TGTGCCAGCAGCTTAGGGGACAGGGGTGAGCCCCAGCATTTT. It specifies CASSLGDRGEPQHF. The chain has TRBV7-9 and TRBJ1-5; 10 bases fit TRBD1. CDR1 is SEHNR, CDR2 FQNEAQ, per germline (reference sequence). Trimming at V came to 1 base and at J to 8 bases, leaving 2 bases not matched to a gene. The CDR3 spans 14 residues.

This clonotype has more than one count but fewer than ten. The rearrangement uses TRBV12-5 and TRBJ2-5, with D perhaps TRBD1 (7 bases). CDR3 length: 14 amino acids. V gave up 9 bases and J gave up 0 bases, with 14 bases separating them. CDR1 and CDR2 (germline): LGHNT, FRNRAP. In DNA form, the CDR3 reads TGTGCTAGGGAGGGGGCGGGGTACCAAGAGACCCAGTACTTC. It is translated as CAREGAGYQETQYF.

The chain couples TRBV5-1 to TRBJ2-1; TRBD1 matches 7 bases. The CDR3 consists of 14 residues. Germline CDR1 is SGHRS and CDR2 is YFSETQ. J gave up 8 bases and V 0 bases, and 5 bases lay outside the gene matches. CDR3 sequence reads: CASSLGQGGDEQFF. CDR3 nucleotides: TGCGCCAGCAGCTTGGGACAGGGTGGGGATGAGCAGTTCTTC.

Turning to this clonotype: The germline gene is not matched at one end of the junction; a read error may be the cause. J is TRBJ2-1 and V is TRBV24-1, with 9 bases matching TRBD1. The CDR3 is made up of 16 amino acids. The germline V gene has CDR1 KGHDR and CDR2 SFDVKD. The CDR3 spells CATSGNRGLNYNEQFF. CDR3 in DNA: TGTGCCACCAGTGGGAACAGGGGGCTTAACTACAACGAGCAGTTCTTC.

CDR3: CSVEDLRANTEAFF. DNA of the CDR3: TGCAGCGTTGAAGATCTGAGGGCGAACACTGAAGCTTTCTTT. This rearrangement joins TRBV29-1 to TRBJ1-1, with no clear D. The CDR3 runs 14 residues. Per the germline V gene, CDR1 is SQVTM and CDR2 is ANQGSEA. Trimming pared 0 bases from V and 1 base from J, leaving 9 bases between.

This clonotype has at least ten counts. The chain employs TRBV12-3 or TRBV12-4 and TRBJ1-2; weak D call: TRBD1 (6 bases). V was clipped by 3 bases and J by 7 bases, with 15 bases between them. This CDR3 has 14 amino acids. The CDR3 here is CASSFRGQGGGYTF. DNA for the CDR3: TGTGCCAGCAGTTTTCGGGGACAAGGCGGTGGCTACACCTTC.

This clonotype was observed a handful of times. The genes are TRBV15 and TRBJ2-3, with a possible D match to TRBD2 (6 bases). This CDR3 comprises 15 residues. V was clipped by 3 bases and J by 5 bases, with 15 bases between them. Germline CDR1 and CDR2: LNHNV and YYDKDF (reference sequence). CDR3 in amino acids: CATSRRPGRIDTQYF. CDR3 nucleotides: TGTGCCACCAGCAGGAGACCGGGGAGGATAGATACGCAGTATTTT.

The chain recombines TRBV12-3 or TRBV12-4 with TRBJ1-1, with unresolved D. Trimming shortened V by 3 bases and J by 1 base, and 6 bases separated the two germline ends. The length of the CDR3 is 13 residues. CDR3 sequence (DNA): TGTGCCAGCAGTTTGGTCCCGAACACTGAAGCTTTCTTT. Its protein is CASSLVPNTEAFF.

The V and J genes are TRBV24-1 and TRBJ2-3; TRBD1 is a possible D gene (6 bases). The CDR3 contains 15 residues. Germline V gene sequence: CDR1 KGHDR, CDR2 SFDVKD. V lost 3 bases and J 2 bases, leaving 11 bases between the germline ends. CDR3 in DNA: TGTGCCACCAGTGATAGTAGGGACAACACAGATACGCAGTATTTT. It is translated as CATSDSRDNTDTQYF.

This rearrangement joins TRBV3-1 to TRBJ2-7; unclear D gene. Trimming left V 1 base short and J 3 bases short, with 7 bases between. The V gene's germline CDR1 is LGHDT and CDR2 YNNKEL (reference sequence). This CDR3 contains 13 residues. The CDR3 protein is CASSQAPGYEQYF. The CDR3 coding sequence is TGTGCCAGCAGCCAAGCACCGGGCTACGAGCAGTACTTC.

The chain couples TRBV18 to TRBJ2-3; 7 nucleotides agree with TRBD2. Unmatched junction bases numbered 9, after V lost 3 bases and J lost 3 bases. Germline V gene sequence: CDR1 KGHSH, CDR2 LQKENI. This CDR3 has 16 amino acids. The CDR3: CASSPNTPGGTDTQYF. CDR3 nucleotides: TGTGCCAGCTCACCCAATACACCCGGGGGGACAGATACGCAGTATTTT.

This chain joins TRBV18 and TRBJ2-7; tentatively, D is TRBD1 (6 bases). V was trimmed by 5 bases and J by 1 base, leaving 15 bases between them. The CDR3 is made up of 15 amino acids. Looked up from germline, CDR1 is KGHSH and CDR2 is LQKENI. The CDR3 coding sequence is TGTGCCAGCTCATTCGACAGGTCGAAGTCCTACGAGCAGTACTTC. Translated: CASSFDRSKSYEQYF.

This clonotype occurred many times. This rearrangement joins TRBV6-1 to TRBJ2-5, with TRBD1 matching over 7 bases. J gave up 4 bases and V 6 bases, and 8 bases lay outside the gene matches. Looked up from germline, CDR1 is MNHNS and CDR2 is SASEGT. This CDR3 is 14 amino acids long. CDR3 sequence: CASRPTGRGETQYF. CDR3 coding DNA: TGTGCCAGCAGACCGACAGGGCGCGGAGAGACCCAGTACTTC.

The chain combines TRBV7-3 with TRBJ1-1; D remains unclear. Germline CDR1 reads SGHTA; CDR2 reads FQGTGA. The V end lost 2 bases, the J end lost 1 base, and 8 bases lay between the germline ends. The CDR3 consists of 14 residues. The DNA of the CDR3 is TGTGCCAGCAGCTTAGTGGGTCGGAACACTGAAGCTTTCTTT. Encoded protein: CASSLVGRNTEAFF.

This clonotype has only a few counts. This chain uses TRBV12-3 or TRBV12-4 with TRBJ2-2, with D possibly called TRBD1 or TRBD2 (5 bases each). The CDR3 extends over 16 amino acids. V lost 6 bases to trimming and J lost 0 bases, with 14 bases between them. CDR3 amino acids: CASRAPGTSNTGELFF. The CDR3 bases are TGTGCCAGCAGAGCACCCGGGACGTCGAACACCGGGGAGCTGTTTTTT.

V usage is TRBV10-3 and J usage is TRBJ1-2, with D possibly TRBD1 on 5 matching bases. In germline, CDR1 is ENHRY, CDR2 SYGVKD. V was clipped by 6 bases and J by 0 bases, with 23 bases between them. The CDR3 covers 18 residues. CDR3 sequence (DNA): TGTGCCATCAGCAGACAGTCCGCCAGGAACATCACTAACTATGGCTACACCTTC. This codes for CAISRQSARNITNYGYTF.

This chain uses TRBV20-1 with TRBJ1-5; D not resolved. CDR1 and CDR2 (germline): DFQATT, SNEGSKA (reference sequence). The CDR3 runs 15 residues. V dropped 0 bases and J dropped 1 base, with 10 bases sitting between them. CDR3 in DNA: TGCAGTGCTAGAGAATCCGGTCACAGCAATCAGCCCCAGCATTTT. It codes for CSARESGHSNQPQHF.

This clonotype was counted between two and nine times. This rearrangement joins TRBV20-1 to TRBJ2-4; D might be TRBD1 (5 bases). The germline gives CDR1 DFQATT, CDR2 SNEGSKA (reference sequence). The CDR3 extends over 17 amino acids. V dropped 3 bases and J dropped 0 bases, with 18 bases sitting between them. The CDR3 DNA sequence: TGCAGTGCTAGGAGTGATTGGGTGGGGCTAGCCAAAAACATTCAGTACTTC. It encodes CSARSDWVGLAKNIQYF.

The rearrangement links TRBV9 to TRBJ1-6; TRBD1 might be the D (5 bases). Germline loops: CDR1 SGDLS, CDR2 YYNGEE. V lost 3 bases, J lost 5 bases, and 12 bases lay in between. This CDR3 has 15 residues. The CDR3 DNA reads as TGTGCCAGCAGCGCCCGGGGACGGGATAATTCACCCCTCCACTTT. Translating it yields CASSARGRDNSPLHF. The full variable domain, in which reference TRBV9 and TRBJ1-6 provide the parts outside the CDR3, is DSGVTQTPKHLITATGQRVTLRCSPRSGDLSVYWYQQSLDQGLQFLIQYYNGEERAKGNILERFSAQQFPDLHSELNLSSLELGDSALYFCASSARGRDNSPLHFGNGTRLTVT.

This clonotype was recorded a few times. The V gene is TRBV12-3 or TRBV12-4, the J gene TRBJ2-3, with 7 bases that match TRBD1. This CDR3 comprises 16 residues. With 6 bases clipped from V and 4 bases from J, the junction kept 13 bases outside the gene matches. The CDR3: CASRRGTAEPADTQYF. CDR3 coding DNA: TGTGCCAGCAGGCGTGGGACAGCGGAACCCGCAGATACGCAGTATTTT.

This clonotype was found a few times. This chain links TRBV20-1 with TRBJ1-6, with D perhaps TRBD1 (5 bases). Trimming left V 3 bases short and J 4 bases short, with 13 bases between. The length of the CDR3 is 15 residues. Germline CDR1 and CDR2: DFQATT and SNEGSKA (reference sequence). CDR3 in DNA: TGCAGTGCTAGGCCCCCTCAGGGATATAATTCACCCCTCCACTTT. It codes for CSARPPQGYNSPLHF.

This rearrangement joins TRBV5-1 to TRBJ2-3; D is undetermined. Per germline, CDR1 SGHRS and CDR2 YFSETQ. This CDR3 has 14 residues. V lost 1 base and J lost 2, with 8 bases in between. CDR3 sequence reads: CASSLMGHTDTQYF. The CDR3 nucleotides are TGCGCCAGCAGCTTGATGGGCCACACAGATACGCAGTATTTT.